This record concerns one TCR beta chain sequence. V lost 6 bases and J 4 bases, leaving 19 bases between the germline ends. The CDR3 totals 16 residues. Germline V gene sequence: CDR1 MRHNA, CDR2 SNTAGT. The sample comes from a study of blood T cell repertoires in COVID-19. The overall study: Whether acute or convalescent, the COVID-19 samples came from the United States, Italy and Spain. The cDNA or gDNA used as material had been derived from T cells, B-cell-depleted T cells, or PBMCs.

Original handling: Scientists estimated how many nucleated cells there were by amplifying reference gene primers. Profiled with immunoSEQ multiplex PCR; TCRdb holds only in-frame clones, not every one. V, J and clone size are taken as reported in that table, and D and trimming were inferred from the DNA itself. This table has about 67,000 clones, 85% to 90% appearing once. The sequence was collected from a man aged 45-65 years with active COVID-19. The V call is TRBV6-4, the J call TRBJ2-1; maybe TRBD2 (6 bases). The source material was peripheral blood. This CDR3 reads CASSPRVAALYNEQFF. CDR3 DNA: TGTGCCAGCAGCCCGAGGGTAGCGGCCTTATACAATGAGCAGTTCTTC.